A single sample is the source of the 2 T cell receptor beta chains below, sequenced in a study of identical twins. Via MiXCR, TCRdb re-called the 5' RACE reads, giving one row per CDR3 protein. The sample consists of 1.5 million to 2 million distinct CDR3 sequences, about 30% of them appearing once. The sequencing input was cord blood. These receptors all come from a newborn girl in good health.

This clonotype occurred many times. V usage is TRBV29-1 and J usage is TRBJ1-2, with a tentative D call TRBD1 (5 bases). Germline values: CDR1 SQVTM, CDR2 ANQGSEA. The CDR3 is made up of 10 amino acids. Trimming took off 3 bases at V and 8 bases at J, with 7 bases between the two ends. The CDR3 spells CSVEGEGYTF. The CDR3 coding sequence is TGCAGCGTTGAGGGGGAAGGCTACACCTTC.

The rearrangement uses TRBV29-1 and TRBJ1-2, with 7 bases matching TRBD1. CDR1 and CDR2 from the germline V gene are SQVTM and ANQGSEA. The V gene end was trimmed by 3 bases and the J gene end by 5 bases; junction bases not matched to a gene: 9. This CDR3 has 14 amino acids. CDR3 nucleotide sequence: TGCAGCGTTGAGAAGGGGGCCATCCCTTATGGCTACACCTTC. This sequence encodes CSVEKGAIPYGYTF.